The TCR beta chain under discussion was sequenced for a study of T-cell reconstitution after alpha-beta-depleted transplantation in children. Molecular barcoding with unique molecular identifiers was used for the TCRbeta library. Each CDR3 protein gets one entry after TCRdb re-called the PCR reads with MiXCR. This sample has under 450,000 distinct CDR3 sequences, with 13% found just once. Trimming took off 6 bases at V and 3 bases at J, with 12 bases between the two ends. The CDR3 is made up of 15 amino acids. Per germline, CDR1 MNHEY and CDR2 SVGAGI. Sequenced material: PBMCs, taken from the stem cell graft. This clonotype originated in a human donor who donated a stem cell graft to a child with Fanconi anemia. The chain joins TRBV6-5 to TRBJ1-6, with D uncertain. The DNA of the CDR3 is TGTGCCAGCAGCCTGACACTGGACTATAATTCACCCCTCCACTTT. Encoded protein: CASSLTLDYNSPLHF.